This TCR beta chain was sequenced for a study of CD8 T cells in Susac syndrome. The authors sequenced TCR beta from blood CD8+ and CD4+ T cells. TEMRA cells were enriched by FACS, and CD4+ and CD8+ T cells were negatively isolated. After extraction with the RNeasy kit, about 0.45 to 1 ug of the RNA was reverse transcribed using random hexamers. Amplification of TCR beta CDR3 was carried out by immunoSEQ multiplex PCR, which covered 54 Vbeta and 13 Jbeta segments. From the immunoSEQ multiplex PCR reads, TCRdb called clonotypes with MiXCR, one entry per CDR3 protein. Of approximately 200,000 distinct CDR3 sequences in the sample, around nine tenths are singletons; the top ten hold roughly 0.15%. Trimming removed 1 base from V and 0 bases from J, with 13 bases in between. Germline V lookup: CDR1 MNHEY, CDR2 SMNVEV (reference sequence). This CDR3 has 16 amino acids.

This TCR was sampled from a human donor with multiple sclerosis. Sequencing was done on a sample of CD8+ T cells from PBMCs. V gene TRBV27 combines with J gene TRBJ2-7; D remains ambiguous. The CDR3 nucleotides are TGTGCCAGCAGTTTATATCCCGATTTGACCTCCTACGAGCAGTACTTC. This gives the protein CASSLYPDLTSYEQYF.